This passage covers 4 T cell receptor beta chains from one sample sequenced in a study of T cells after yellow fever vaccination. TCRdb reprocessed the 5' RACE reads via MiXCR and lists one record per CDR3 protein. This sample has some 320,000 distinct CDR3 sequences, with roughly 9% found just once. The material was CD4+ T cells sorted from PBMCs, obtained 5 days after the yellow fever booster vaccination. These receptors originate from a young man who received the YFV17D yellow fever vaccine.

This clonotype was seen a few times. The chain recombines TRBV15 with TRBJ1-5; D gene uncertain. This CDR3 is built from 13 residues. Germline V gene lookup returns CDR1 LNHNV and CDR2 YYDKDF (reference sequence). The germline V and J ends were trimmed by 5 bases and 2 bases, with 7 bases remaining between them. CDR3: CATSYRGNQPQHF. DNA for the CDR3: TGTGCCACCAGCTACCGTGGCAATCAGCCCCAGCATTTT.

V and J are TRBV5-1 and TRBJ2-2; 10 nucleotides line up with TRBD1. Germline V lookup: CDR1 SGHRS, CDR2 YFSETQ. Trimming took 3 bases from V and 6 from J; bases not matched to a gene: 8. The CDR3 has 16 residues. The CDR3 DNA reads TGCGCCAGCAGCTGGGGGCCTGGACAGGGGGCCGGGGAGCTGTTTTTT. It translates to CASSWGPGQGAGELFF.

This clonotype was found many times. V and J are TRBV20-1 and TRBJ2-5, with D unresolved. V gave up 5 bases and J gave up 9 bases, with 16 bases separating them. The germline V gene has CDR1 DFQATT and CDR2 SNEGSKA (reference sequence). The CDR3 has 12 amino acids. The CDR3 DNA sequence: TGCAGTGCTGATCCGACGCAGAGGTCCCAGTACTTC. It is translated as CSADPTQRSQYF.

This clonotype was observed a few times. This sequence joins TRBV7-9 and TRBJ1-6; D is unclear. This CDR3 contains 12 residues. Trimming removed 4 bases from V and 9 bases from J, with 7 bases in between. Germline loops: CDR1 SEHNR, CDR2 FQNEAQ (reference sequence). The DNA for the CDR3 is TGTGCCAGCAGCTCAGAGACTTCACCCCTCCACTTT. Amino acids: CASSSETSPLHF.